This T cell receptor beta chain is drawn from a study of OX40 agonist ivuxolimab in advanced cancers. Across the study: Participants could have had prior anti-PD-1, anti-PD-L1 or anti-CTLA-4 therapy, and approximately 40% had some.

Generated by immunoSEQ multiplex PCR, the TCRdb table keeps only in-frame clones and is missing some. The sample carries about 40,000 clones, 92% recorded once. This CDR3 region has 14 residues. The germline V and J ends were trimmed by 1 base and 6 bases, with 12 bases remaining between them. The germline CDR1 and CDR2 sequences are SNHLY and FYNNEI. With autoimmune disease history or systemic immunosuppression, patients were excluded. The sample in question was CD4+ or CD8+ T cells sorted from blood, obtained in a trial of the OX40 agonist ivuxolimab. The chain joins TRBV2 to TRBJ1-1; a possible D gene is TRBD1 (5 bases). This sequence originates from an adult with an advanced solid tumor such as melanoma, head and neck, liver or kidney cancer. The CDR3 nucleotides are TGTGCCAGCAGTGAAGTAGGGGCCGTCGCTGAAGCTTTCTTT. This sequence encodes CASSEVGAVAEAFF.